Below are 8 T cell receptor beta chains sequenced from a single sample in a study of identical twins. One entry per CDR3 protein, called by TCRdb with MiXCR from the 5' RACE reads. This sample has about 290,000 distinct CDR3 sequences, with roughly 9.7% found just once. These same data were also listed under a study on yellow fever vaccine responses in identical twins.

Sequences were obtained from CD8+ T cells sorted from blood. These receptors were collected from a young woman in good health.

This clonotype turned up a few times. The chain employs TRBV18 and TRBJ2-7, with TRBD1 identical over 8 bases. The CDR3 contains 15 residues. J was trimmed by 2 bases and V by 2 bases; bases with no gene match: 5. Germline V gene lookup returns CDR1 KGHSH and CDR2 LQKENI. The CDR3 loop reads CASSPTDRAAYEQYF. The CDR3 nucleotides are TGTGCCAGCTCACCAACGGACAGGGCAGCCTACGAGCAGTACTTC.

This clonotype appeared a few times. The CDR3 sequence is CASSLSVMGGGPDGTGELFF. CDR3 DNA sequence: TGTGCCAGCAGTTTATCGGTTATGGGCGGGGGGCCCGACGGGACCGGGGAGCTGTTTTTT. The rearrangement joins TRBV27 to TRBJ2-2, with 8 positions matching TRBD2. The length of the CDR3 is 20 residues. J gave up 5 bases and V 0 bases, and 17 bases lay outside the gene matches. Per germline, CDR1 MNHEY and CDR2 SMNVEV (reference sequence).

The sample holds many counts of this clonotype. V and J are TRBV4-3 and TRBJ1-4; 7 bases line up with TRBD1. With 1 base clipped from V and 1 base from J, the junction kept 0 bases outside the gene matches. The CDR3 runs 15 residues. The germline V gene encodes CDR1 LGHNA and CDR2 YSLEER. CDR3 in amino acids: CASSQAGGTNEKLFF. CDR3 in DNA: TGCGCCAGCAGCCAAGCAGGGGGAACTAATGAAAAACTGTTTTTT.

This clonotype was observed a few times. The chain links TRBV28 to TRBJ2-6; the match to TRBD2 covers 16 bases. V lost 4 bases to trimming and J lost 5 bases; unmatched junction nucleotides: 17. Germline values: CDR1 MDHEN, CDR2 SYDVKM. This CDR3 comprises 22 residues. The CDR3 protein is CASSSGTSGRAPADMRANVLTF. The CDR3 region has the DNA TGTGCCAGCAGTTCCGGGACTAGCGGGAGGGCCCCTGCTGATATGAGGGCCAACGTCCTGACTTTC. The full variable domain, with the rest looked up from reference TRBV28 and TRBJ2-6, is DVKVTQSSRYLVKRTGEKVFLECVQDMDHENMFWYRQDPGLGLRLIYFSYDVKMKEKGDIPEGYSVSREKKERFSLILESASTNQTSMYLCASSSGTSGRAPADMRANVLTFGAGSRLTVL.

At least ten counts were recorded for this clonotype. CDR3 region: CARTPREPSGDEQFF. DNA for the CDR3: TGCGCCAGAACCCCGCGGGAGCCAAGTGGCGATGAGCAGTTCTTC. The chain links TRBV5-1 to TRBJ2-1, with 7 bases that match TRBD2. Trimming cost V 8 bases and J 8 bases; bases outside gene matches: 16. The CDR3 spans 15 residues. Germline values: CDR1 SGHRS, CDR2 YFSETQ.

About this clonotype itself: This could be a read error, since a much larger clone is one nucleotide away. The chain combines TRBV30 with TRBJ2-1; D is perhaps TRBD2 (5 bases). The CDR3 has 15 residues. The germline V gene has CDR1 GTSNPN and CDR2 SVGIG (reference sequence). The V gene lost 0 bases and the J gene lost 10 bases, with 19 bases spanning the gap. DNA of the CDR3: TGTGCCTGGAGTGTAACCAGCCTTCATGGGGAGGAGCAGTTCTTC. Protein product: CAWSVTSLHGEEQFF.

This clonotype was observed many times. The V call is TRBV12-3 or TRBV12-4, the J call TRBJ2-1; D call uncertain. The CDR3 is 13 residues long. Trimming cost V 3 bases and J 5 bases, with 8 bases left between them. For the CDR3, the DNA is TGTGCCAGCAGTTTCGTTGAGGACAATGAGCAGTTCTTC. This sequence encodes CASSFVEDNEQFF.

The chain employs TRBV27 and TRBJ2-1, with D possibly TRBD2 on 5 matching bases. V was pared by 5 bases and J by 5 bases, with 16 bases between. Looked up from germline, CDR1 is MNHEY and CDR2 is SMNVEV (reference sequence). The CDR3 length is 15 residues. CDR3 residues: CASSPFPGVHNEQFF. The CDR3 DNA is TGTGCCAGCAGTCCTTTCCCCGGGGTCCACAATGAGCAGTTCTTC.